This entry features one T cell receptor (beta chain) sequence. Germline lookup yields CDR1 LNHDA and CDR2 SQIVND (reference sequence). Unmatched junction bases numbered 3, after V lost 5 bases and J lost 1 base. The CDR3 loop spans 15 amino acids. With survey level as its setting, the immunoSEQ assay was v3.0. Assay used: immunoSEQ multiplex PCR; TCRdb lists only in-frame clones, some missing. The sample consists of 15,000 to 25,000 clones, 90% of them appearing once. These data are taken from a study of long-term antiretroviral therapy in people with HIV. This receptor was obtained from a woman in her twenties or thirties with HIV. The chain has TRBV19 and TRBJ2-3, with 10 positions matching TRBD1. This sample comprised unsorted PBMCs, obtained approximately 4.4 years before starting antiretroviral therapy. The CDR3 region is CASSDRGQRTDTQYF. The CDR3 bases are TGTGCCAGTAGTGACAGGGGGCAACGCACAGATACGCAGTATTTT.